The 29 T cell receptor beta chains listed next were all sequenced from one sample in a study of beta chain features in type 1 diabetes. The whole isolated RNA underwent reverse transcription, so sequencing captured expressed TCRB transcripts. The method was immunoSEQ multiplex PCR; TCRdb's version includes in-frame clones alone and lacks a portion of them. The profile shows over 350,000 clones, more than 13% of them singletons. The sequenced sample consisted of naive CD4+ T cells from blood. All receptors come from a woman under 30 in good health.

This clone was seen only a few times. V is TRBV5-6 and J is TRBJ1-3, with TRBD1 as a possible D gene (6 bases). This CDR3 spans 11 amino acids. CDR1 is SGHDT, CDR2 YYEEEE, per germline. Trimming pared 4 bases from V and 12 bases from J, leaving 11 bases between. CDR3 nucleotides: TGTGCCAGCAGCGCCGGGACAAACATATATTTT. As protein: CASSAGTNIYF.

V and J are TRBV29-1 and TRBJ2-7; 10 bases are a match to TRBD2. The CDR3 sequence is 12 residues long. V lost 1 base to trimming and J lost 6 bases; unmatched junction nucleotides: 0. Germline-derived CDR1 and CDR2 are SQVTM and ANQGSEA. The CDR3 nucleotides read TGCAGCGTTGAAGGACTAGCGGGCGAGCAGTACTTC. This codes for CSVEGLAGEQYF.

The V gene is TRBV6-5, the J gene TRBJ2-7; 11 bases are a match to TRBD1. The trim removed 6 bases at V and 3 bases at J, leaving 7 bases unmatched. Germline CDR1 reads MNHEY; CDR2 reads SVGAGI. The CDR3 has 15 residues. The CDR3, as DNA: TGTGCCAGCAGCCGCGGGACAGGGGGATACTACGAGCAGTACTTC. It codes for CASSRGTGGYYEQYF.

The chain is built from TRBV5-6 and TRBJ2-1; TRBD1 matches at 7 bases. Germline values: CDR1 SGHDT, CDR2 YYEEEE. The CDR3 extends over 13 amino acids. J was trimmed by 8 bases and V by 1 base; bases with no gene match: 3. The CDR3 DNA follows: TGTGCCAGCAGCTTGAAGGGGGCCTATGAGCAGTTCTTC. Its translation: CASSLKGAYEQFF.

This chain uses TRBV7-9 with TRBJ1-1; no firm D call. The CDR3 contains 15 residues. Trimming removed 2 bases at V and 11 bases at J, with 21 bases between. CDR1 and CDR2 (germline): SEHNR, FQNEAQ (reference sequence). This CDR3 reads CASSLTGVSGYEAFF. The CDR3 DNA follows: TGTGCCAGCAGCTTAACCGGAGTTAGTGGGTATGAGGCTTTCTTT.

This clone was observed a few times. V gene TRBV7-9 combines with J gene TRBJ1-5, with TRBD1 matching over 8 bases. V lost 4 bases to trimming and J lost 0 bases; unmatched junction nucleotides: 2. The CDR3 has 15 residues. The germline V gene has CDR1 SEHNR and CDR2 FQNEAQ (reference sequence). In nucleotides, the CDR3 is TGTGCCAGCAGCTCACAGGGGGATAGCAATCAGCCCCAGCATTTT. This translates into CASSSQGDSNQPQHF.

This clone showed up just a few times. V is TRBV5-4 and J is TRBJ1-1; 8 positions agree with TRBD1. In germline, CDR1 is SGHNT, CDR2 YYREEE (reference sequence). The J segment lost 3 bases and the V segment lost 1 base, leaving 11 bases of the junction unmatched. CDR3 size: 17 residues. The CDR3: CASSLRQGAKGYTEAFF. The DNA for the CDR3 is TGTGCCAGCAGCTTGCGGCAGGGGGCTAAAGGATACACTGAAGCTTTCTTT.

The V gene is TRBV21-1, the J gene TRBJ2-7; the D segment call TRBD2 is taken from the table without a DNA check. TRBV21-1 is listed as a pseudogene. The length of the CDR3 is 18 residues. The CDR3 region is CAKDPGQRTSGSLCEQYF. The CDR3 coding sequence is TGTGCCAAGGACCCAGGACAAAGGACTAGCGGGAGTCTATGCGAGCAGTACTTC.

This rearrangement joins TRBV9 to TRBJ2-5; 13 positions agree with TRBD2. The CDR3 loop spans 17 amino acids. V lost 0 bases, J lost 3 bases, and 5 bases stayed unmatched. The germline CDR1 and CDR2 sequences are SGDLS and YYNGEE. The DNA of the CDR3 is TGTGCCAGCAGCGTAGCTCCCGGGACTAGCGGGAAAGAGACCCAGTACTTC. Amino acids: CASSVAPGTSGKETQYF.

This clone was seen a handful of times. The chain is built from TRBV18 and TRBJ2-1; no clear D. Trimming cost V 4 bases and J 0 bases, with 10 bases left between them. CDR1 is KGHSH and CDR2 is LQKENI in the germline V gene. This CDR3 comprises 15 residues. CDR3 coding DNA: TGTGCCAGCTCACAGGAGCTGAGCTCCTACAATGAGCAGTTCTTC. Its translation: CASSQELSSYNEQFF. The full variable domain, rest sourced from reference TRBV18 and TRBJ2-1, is NAGVMQNPRHLVRRRGQEARLRCSPMKGHSHVYWYRQLPEEGLKFMVYLQKENIIDESGMPKERFSAEFPKEGPSILRIQQVVRGDSAAYFCASSQELSSYNEQFFGPGTRLTVL.

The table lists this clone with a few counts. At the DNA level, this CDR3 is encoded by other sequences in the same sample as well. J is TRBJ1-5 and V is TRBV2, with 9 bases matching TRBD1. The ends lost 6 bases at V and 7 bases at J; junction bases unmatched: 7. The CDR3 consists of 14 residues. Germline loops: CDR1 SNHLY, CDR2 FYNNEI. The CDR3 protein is CASRAGQGGQPQHF. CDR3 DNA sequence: TGTGCCAGCAGAGCGGGACAGGGAGGACAGCCCCAGCATTTT.

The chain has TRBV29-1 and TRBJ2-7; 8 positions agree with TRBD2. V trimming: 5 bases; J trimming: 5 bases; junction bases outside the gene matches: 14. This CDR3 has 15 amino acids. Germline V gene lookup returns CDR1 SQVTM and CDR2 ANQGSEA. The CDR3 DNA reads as TGCAGCGTTATCCTAGCTGGCGGGAGGCGCGACGAGCAGTACTTC. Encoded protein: CSVILAGGRRDEQYF.

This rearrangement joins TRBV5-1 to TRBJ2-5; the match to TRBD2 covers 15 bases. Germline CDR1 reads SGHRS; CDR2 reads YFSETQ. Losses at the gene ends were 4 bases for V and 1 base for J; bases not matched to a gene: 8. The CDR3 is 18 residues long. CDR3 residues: CASSPGLAGGNLQETQYF. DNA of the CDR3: TGCGCCAGCAGCCCCGGACTAGCGGGAGGGAATCTCCAAGAGACCCAGTACTTC.

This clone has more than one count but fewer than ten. The CDR3 sequence: CASSSSRSYEQYF. The CDR3 DNA sequence: TGTGCCAGCAGTTCGTCTCGATCCTACGAGCAGTACTTC. V is TRBV27 and J is TRBJ2-5, with unresolved D. The end of the DNA fits TRBJ2-7 better, so the J call may be wrong. Germline assignment: CDR1 MNHEY and CDR2 SMNVEV (reference sequence). The CDR3 totals 13 residues.

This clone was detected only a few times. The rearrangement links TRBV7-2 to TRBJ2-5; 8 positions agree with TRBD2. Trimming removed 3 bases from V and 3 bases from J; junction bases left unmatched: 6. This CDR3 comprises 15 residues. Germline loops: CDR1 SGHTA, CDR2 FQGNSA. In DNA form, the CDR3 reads TGTGCCAGCAGCTTGAGAAGCGGGAGTGAAGAGACCCAGTACTTC. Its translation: CASSLRSGSEETQYF.

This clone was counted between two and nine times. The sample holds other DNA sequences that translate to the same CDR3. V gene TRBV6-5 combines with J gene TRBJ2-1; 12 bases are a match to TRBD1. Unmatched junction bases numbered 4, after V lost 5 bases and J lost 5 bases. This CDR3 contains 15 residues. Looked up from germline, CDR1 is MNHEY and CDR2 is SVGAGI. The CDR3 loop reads CASSRDRGLDNEQFF. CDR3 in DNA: TGTGCCAGCAGTCGGGACAGGGGGCTCGACAATGAGCAGTTCTTC.

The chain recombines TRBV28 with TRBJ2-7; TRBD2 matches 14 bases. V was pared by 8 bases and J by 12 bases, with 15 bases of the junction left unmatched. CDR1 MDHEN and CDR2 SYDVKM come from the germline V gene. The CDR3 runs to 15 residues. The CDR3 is CASLPPGLAGAVLYF. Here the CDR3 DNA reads TGTGCCAGCCTCCCGCCGGGACTAGCGGGAGCCGTCCTGTACTTC.

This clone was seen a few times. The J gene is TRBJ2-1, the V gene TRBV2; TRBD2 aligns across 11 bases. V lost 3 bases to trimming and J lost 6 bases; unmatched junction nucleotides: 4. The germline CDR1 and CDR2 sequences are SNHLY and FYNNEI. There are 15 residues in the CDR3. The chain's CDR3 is CASSDVAGGGNEQFF. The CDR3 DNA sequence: TGTGCCAGCAGTGATGTAGCGGGAGGGGGCAATGAGCAGTTCTTC.

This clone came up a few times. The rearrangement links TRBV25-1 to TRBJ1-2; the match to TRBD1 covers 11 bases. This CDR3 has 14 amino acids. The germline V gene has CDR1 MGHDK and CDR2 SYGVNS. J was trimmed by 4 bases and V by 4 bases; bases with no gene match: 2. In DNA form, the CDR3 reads TGTGCCAGCAGTGGGGGACAGGGGGGCTATGGCTACACCTTC. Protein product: CASSGGQGGYGYTF.

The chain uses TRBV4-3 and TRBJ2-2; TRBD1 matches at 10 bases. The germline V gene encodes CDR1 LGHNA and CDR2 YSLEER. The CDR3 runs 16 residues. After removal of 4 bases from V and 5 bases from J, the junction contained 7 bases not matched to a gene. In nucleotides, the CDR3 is TGCGCCAGCAGCCGGGGACCGGGACAGGGGACCGGGGAGCTGTTTTTT. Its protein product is CASSRGPGQGTGELFF.

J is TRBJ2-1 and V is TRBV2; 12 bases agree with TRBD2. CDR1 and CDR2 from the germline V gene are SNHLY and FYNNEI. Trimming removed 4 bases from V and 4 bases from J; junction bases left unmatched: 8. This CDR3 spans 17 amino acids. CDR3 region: CASSVPTSGSGYNEQFF. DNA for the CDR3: TGTGCCAGCAGTGTGCCGACTAGCGGGAGCGGATACAATGAGCAGTTCTTC.

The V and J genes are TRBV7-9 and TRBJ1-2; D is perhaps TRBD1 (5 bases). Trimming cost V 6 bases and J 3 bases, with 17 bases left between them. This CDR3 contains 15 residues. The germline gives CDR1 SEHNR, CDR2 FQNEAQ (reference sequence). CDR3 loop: CASRGGKIPDYGYTF. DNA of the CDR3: TGTGCCAGCAGGGGGGGGAAAATCCCCGACTATGGCTACACCTTC.

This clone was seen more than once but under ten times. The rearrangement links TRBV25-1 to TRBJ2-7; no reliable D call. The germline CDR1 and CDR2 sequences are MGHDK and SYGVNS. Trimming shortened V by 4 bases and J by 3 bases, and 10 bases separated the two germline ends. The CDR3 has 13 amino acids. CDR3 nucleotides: TGTGCCAGCAGTGTTACATCCAACTACGAGCAGTACTTC. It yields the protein CASSVTSNYEQYF.

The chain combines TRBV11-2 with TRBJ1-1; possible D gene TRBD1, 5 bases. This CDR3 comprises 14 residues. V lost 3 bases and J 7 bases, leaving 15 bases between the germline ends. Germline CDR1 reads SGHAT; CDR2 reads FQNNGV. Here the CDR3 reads CASSFIAGDYEAFF. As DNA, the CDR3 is TGTGCCAGCAGCTTTATTGCGGGGGACTATGAAGCTTTCTTT.

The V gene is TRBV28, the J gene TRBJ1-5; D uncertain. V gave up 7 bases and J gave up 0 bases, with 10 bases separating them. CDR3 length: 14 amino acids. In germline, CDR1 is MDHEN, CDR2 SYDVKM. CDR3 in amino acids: CASNRGNSNQPQHF. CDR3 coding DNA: TGTGCCAGCAACCGGGGTAATAGCAATCAGCCCCAGCATTTT. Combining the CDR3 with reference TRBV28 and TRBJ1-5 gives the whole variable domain DVKVTQSSRYLVKRTGEKVFLECVQDMDHENMFWYRQDPGLGLRLIYFSYDVKMKEKGDIPEGYSVSREKKERFSLILESASTNQTSMYLCASNRGNSNQPQHFGDGTRLSIL.

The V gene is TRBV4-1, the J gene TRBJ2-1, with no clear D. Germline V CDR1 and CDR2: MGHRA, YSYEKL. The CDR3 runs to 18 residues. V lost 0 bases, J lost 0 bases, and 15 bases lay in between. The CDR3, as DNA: TGCGCCAGCAGCCAAGATGTAACGTTCCGGAGCTCCTACAATGAGCAGTTCTTC. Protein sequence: CASSQDVTFRSSYNEQFF.

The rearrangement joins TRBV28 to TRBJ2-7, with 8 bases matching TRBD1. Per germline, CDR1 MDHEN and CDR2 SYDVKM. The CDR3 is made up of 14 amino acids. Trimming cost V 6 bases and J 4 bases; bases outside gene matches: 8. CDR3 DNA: TGTGCCAGCAGGTACACAGGGGGACGTTACGAGCAGTACTTC. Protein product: CASRYTGGRYEQYF. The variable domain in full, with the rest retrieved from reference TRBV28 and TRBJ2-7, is DVKVTQSSRYLVKRTGEKVFLECVQDMDHENMFWYRQDPGLGLRLIYFSYDVKMKEKGDIPEGYSVSREKKERFSLILESASTNQTSMYLCASRYTGGRYEQYFGPGTRLTVT.

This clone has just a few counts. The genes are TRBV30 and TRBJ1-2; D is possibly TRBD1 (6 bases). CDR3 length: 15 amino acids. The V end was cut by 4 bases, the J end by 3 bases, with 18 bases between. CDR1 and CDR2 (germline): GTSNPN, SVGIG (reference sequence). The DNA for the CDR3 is TGTGCCTGGACGGACCAGACAGGATCCTACTATGGCTACACCTTC. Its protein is CAWTDQTGSYYGYTF.

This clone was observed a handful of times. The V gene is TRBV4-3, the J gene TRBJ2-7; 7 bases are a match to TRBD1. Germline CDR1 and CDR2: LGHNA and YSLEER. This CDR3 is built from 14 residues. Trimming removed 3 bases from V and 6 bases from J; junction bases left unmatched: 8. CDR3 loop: CASSQSGTAPEQYF. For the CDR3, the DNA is TGCGCCAGCAGCCAGTCAGGGACAGCCCCCGAGCAGTACTTC.